The sequence of this TCR beta chain was determined in a study of T-cell memory formation after mild COVID-19. UMIs and sample barcodes were carried by the TCR alpha and TCR beta cDNA libraries that 5'RACE produced using constant-segment primers. MiXCR, run by TCRdb on the 5' RACE reads, gives a single entry per CDR3 protein. The profile shows 350,000 to 450,000 distinct CDR3 sequences, around 27% of them singletons. This clonotype has more than one count but fewer than ten. Its cognate antigen is unknown. Regarding the study as a whole: Pre-infection memory showed some responding clones, and this suggested that cross-reactive memory joined. For contracting clones, CD4+ ones sat mainly in CM and EM, CD8+ in EMRA.

Trimming removed 0 bases at V and 5 bases at J, with 4 bases between. The CDR3 has 12 amino acids. CDR1 LNHNV and CDR2 YYDKDF come from the germline V gene (reference sequence). What was sequenced was PBMCs or a T cell subset sorted from them (not recorded which). The rearrangement joins TRBV15 to TRBJ2-5; D is unclear. The sequence came from an adult woman who had mild COVID-19 (a few samples of this study predate the infection). Cell type and time point are not known. CDR3 amino acids: CATSRDEETQYF. The CDR3 bases are TGTGCCACCAGCAGAGATGAGGAGACCCAGTACTTC.